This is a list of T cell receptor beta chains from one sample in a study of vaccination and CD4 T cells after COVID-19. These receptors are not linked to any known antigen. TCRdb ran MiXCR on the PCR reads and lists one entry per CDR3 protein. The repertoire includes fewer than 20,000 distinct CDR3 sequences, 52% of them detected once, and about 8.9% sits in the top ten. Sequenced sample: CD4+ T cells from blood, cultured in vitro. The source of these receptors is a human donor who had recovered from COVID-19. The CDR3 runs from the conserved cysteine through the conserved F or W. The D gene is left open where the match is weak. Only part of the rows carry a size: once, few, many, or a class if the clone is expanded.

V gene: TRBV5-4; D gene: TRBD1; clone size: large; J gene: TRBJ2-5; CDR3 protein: CASSLTGQGAETQYF; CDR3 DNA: TGTGCCAGCAGCTTGACGGGACAGGGGGCGGAGACCCAGTACTTC
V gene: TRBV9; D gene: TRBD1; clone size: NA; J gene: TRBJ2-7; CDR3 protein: CASSPSGQGAREQYF; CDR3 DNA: TGTGCCAGCAGCCCCTCGGGGCAGGGGGCGCGGGAGCAGTACTTC
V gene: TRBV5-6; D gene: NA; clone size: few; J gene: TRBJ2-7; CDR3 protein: CASSRDKGLYEQYF; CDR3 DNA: TGTGCCAGCAGCCGGGACAAAGGGCTCTACGAGCAGTACTTC
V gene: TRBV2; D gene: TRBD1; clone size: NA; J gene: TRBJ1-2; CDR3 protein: CASSGTGAPNYGYTF; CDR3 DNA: TGTGCCAGCAGTGGGACAGGGGCCCCTAACTATGGCTACACCTTC
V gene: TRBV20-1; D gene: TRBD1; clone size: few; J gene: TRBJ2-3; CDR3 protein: CSARRGQDGTDTQYF; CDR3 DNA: TGCAGTGCTAGACGGGGACAGGATGGCACAGATACGCAGTATTTT
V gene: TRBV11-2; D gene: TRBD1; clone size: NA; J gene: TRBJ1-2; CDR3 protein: CASSLGTGEYGYTF; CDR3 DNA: TGTGCCAGCAGCTTAGGGACAGGGGAGTATGGCTACACCTTC
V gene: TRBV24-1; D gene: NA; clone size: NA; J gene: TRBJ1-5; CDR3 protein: CATSDSGFGQPQHF; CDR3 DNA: TGTGCCACCAGTGATAGTGGTTTCGGTCAGCCCCAGCATTTT
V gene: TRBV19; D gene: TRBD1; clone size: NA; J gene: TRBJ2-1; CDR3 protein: CASSIGEGGTVNEQFF; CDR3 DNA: TGTGCCAGTAGTATTGGTGAGGGTGGGACAGTGAATGAGCAGTTCTTC
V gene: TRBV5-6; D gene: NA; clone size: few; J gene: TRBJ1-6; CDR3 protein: CASSLAGSSYNSPLHF; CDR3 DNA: TGTGCCAGCAGCTTGGCAGGTAGCTCCTATAATTCACCCCTCCACTTT
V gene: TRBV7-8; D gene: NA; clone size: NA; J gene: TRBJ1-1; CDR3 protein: CASSLEGQSHTEAFF; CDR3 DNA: TGTGCCAGCAGCTTAGAAGGACAGAGTCACACTGAAGCTTTCTTT
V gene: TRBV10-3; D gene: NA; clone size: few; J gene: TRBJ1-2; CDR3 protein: CAISEWAGEGYTF; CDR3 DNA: TGTGCCATCAGTGAGTGGGCAGGGGAAGGCTACACCTTC
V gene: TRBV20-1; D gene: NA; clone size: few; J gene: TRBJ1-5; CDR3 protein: CSARAGGRRQPQHF; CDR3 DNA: TGCAGTGCTAGAGCGGGAGGGCGCCGTCAGCCCCAGCATTTT
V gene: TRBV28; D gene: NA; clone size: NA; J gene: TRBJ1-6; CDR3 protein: CASSFGGSPLHF; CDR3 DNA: TGTGCCAGCAGTTTTGGGGGTTCACCCCTCCACTTT
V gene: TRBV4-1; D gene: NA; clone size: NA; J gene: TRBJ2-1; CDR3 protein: CASSPRQVTDNEQFF; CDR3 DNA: TGCGCCAGCAGCCCACGACAGGTTACAGACAATGAGCAGTTCTTC
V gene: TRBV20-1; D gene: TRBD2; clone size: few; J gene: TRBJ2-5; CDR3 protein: CSARGDYPPETQYF; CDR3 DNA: TGCAGTGCTAGAGGGGACTACCCCCCGGAGACCCAGTACTTC
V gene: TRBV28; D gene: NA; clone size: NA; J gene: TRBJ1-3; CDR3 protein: CASSSPGTTGNTIYF; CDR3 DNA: TGTGCCAGCAGTTCACCCGGGACGACTGGAAACACCATATATTTT
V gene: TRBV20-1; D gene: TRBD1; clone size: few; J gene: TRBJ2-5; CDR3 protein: CSARRRLGDRGLLETQYF; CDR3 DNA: TGCAGTGCTAGACGCAGACTGGGGGACAGGGGGTTATTAGAGACCCAGTACTTC
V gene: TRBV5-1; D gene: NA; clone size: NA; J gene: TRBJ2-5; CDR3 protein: CASSLGQQETQYF; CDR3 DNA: TGCGCCAGCAGCTTGGGTCAGCAAGAGACCCAGTACTTC
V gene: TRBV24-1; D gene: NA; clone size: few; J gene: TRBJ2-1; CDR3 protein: CATSDFGGFVF; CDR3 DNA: TGTGCCACCAGTGATTTTGGGGGTTTCGTCTTC
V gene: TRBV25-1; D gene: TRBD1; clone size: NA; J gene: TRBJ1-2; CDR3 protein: CASRGQGGYGYTF; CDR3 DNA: TGTGCCAGCAGAGGACAGGGGGGCTATGGCTACACCTTC
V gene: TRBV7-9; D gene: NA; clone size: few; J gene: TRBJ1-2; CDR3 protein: CASSHRDGYGYTF; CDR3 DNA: TGTGCCAGCAGCCACAGGGACGGCTATGGCTACACCTTC
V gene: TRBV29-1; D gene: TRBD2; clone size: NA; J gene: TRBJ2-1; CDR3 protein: CSVDIAGSNEQFF; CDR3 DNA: TGCAGCGTTGACATAGCGGGGAGCAATGAGCAGTTCTTC
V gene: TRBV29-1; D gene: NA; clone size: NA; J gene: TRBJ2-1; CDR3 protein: CSVVYGRKYNEQFF; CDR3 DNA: TGCAGCGTTGTTTACGGAAGAAAATACAATGAGCAGTTCTTC
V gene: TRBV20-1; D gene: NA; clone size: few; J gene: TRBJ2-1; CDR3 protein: CSARDPRQSSYNEQFF; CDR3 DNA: TGCAGTGCTAGAGACCCAAGACAAAGCTCCTACAATGAGCAGTTCTTC
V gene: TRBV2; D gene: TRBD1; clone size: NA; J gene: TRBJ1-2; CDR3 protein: CASRAARRTGQNYGYTF; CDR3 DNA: TGTGCCAGCAGGGCGGCCCGCCGGACAGGACAAAACTATGGCTACACCTTC
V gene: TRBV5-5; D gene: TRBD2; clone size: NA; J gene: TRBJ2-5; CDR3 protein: CASSQGLAGGGETQYF; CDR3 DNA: TGTGCCAGCAGCCAGGGACTAGCGGGGGGCGGGGAGACCCAGTACTTC
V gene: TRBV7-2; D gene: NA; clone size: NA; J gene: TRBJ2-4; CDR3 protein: CASSLVSDQVAKNIQYF; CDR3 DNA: TGTGCCAGCAGCTTAGTTTCCGACCAAGTAGCCAAAAACATTCAGTACTTC
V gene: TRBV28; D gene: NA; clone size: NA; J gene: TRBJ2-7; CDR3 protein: CASSPGDKPYEQYF; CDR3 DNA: TGTGCCAGCAGTCCCGGAGACAAGCCCTACGAGCAGTACTTC
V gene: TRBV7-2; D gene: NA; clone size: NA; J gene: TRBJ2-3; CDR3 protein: CASSLRRGGSTDTQYF; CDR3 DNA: TGTGCCAGCAGCTTAAGGCGGGGCGGGAGCACAGATACGCAGTATTTT
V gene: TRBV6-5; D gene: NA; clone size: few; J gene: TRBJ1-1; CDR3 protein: CASSYLGTAELNTEAFF; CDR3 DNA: TGTGCCAGCAGTTACTTAGGGACCGCTGAATTGAACACTGAAGCTTTCTTT
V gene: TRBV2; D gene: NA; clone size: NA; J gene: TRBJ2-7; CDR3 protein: CASSGVGGSYEQYF; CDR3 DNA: TGTGCCAGCAGTGGTGTGGGGGGCTCCTACGAGCAGTACTTC
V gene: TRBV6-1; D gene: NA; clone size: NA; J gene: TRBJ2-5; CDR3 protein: CASTWDRAAGETQYF; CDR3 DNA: TGTGCCAGCACCTGGGACCGAGCGGCCGGAGAGACCCAGTACTTC
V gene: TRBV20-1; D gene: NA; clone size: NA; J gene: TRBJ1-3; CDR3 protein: CSARDHGGSGNTIYF; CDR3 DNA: TGCAGTGCTAGAGATCACGGTGGCTCTGGAAACACCATATATTTT
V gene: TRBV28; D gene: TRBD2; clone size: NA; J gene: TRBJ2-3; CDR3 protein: CASSRRLAVNTDTQYF; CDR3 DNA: TGTGCCAGCAGCCGTCGACTAGCGGTAAACACAGATACGCAGTATTTT
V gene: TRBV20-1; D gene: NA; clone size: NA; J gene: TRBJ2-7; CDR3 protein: CSALPVYEQYF; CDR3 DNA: TGCAGTGCTCTCCCGGTCTACGAGCAGTACTTC
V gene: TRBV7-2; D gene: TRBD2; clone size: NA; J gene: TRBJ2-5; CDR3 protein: CASSFSISGSQETQYF; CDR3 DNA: TGTGCCAGCAGCTTCTCCATTAGCGGGTCTCAAGAGACCCAGTACTTC
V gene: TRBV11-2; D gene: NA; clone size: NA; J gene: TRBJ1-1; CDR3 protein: CASSRIDRFEAFF; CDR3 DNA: TGTGCCAGCAGCCGCATCGACAGATTTGAAGCTTTCTTT
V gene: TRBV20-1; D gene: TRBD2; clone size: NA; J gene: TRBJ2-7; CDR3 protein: CSARDMPFTSGRIYEQYF; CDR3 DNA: TGCAGTGCTAGAGATATGCCCTTTACTAGCGGGAGAATCTACGAGCAGTACTTC
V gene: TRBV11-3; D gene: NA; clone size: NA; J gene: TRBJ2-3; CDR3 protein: CASPRATQYF; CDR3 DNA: TGTGCCAGCCCTCGGGCTACGCAGTATTTT
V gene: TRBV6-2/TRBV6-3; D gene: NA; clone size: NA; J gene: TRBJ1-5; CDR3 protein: CASSYPSQPQHF; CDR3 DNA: TGTGCCAGCAGTTATCCCAGTCAGCCCCAGCATTTT
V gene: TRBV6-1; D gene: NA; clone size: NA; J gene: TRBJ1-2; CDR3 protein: CASAGDSGYGYTF; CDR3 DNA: TGTGCCAGCGCTGGAGACTCAGGGTATGGCTACACCTTC
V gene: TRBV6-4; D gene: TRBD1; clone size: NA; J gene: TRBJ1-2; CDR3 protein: CASSEGTDNNYGYTF; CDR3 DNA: TGTGCCAGCAGTGAGGGGACAGATAATAACTATGGCTACACCTTC
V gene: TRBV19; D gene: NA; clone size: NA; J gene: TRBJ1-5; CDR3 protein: CASSESRDNTQPQHF; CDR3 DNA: TGTGCCAGCAGTGAAAGCCGGGACAATACTCAGCCCCAGCATTTT
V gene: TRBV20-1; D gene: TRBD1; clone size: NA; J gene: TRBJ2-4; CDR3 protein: CSASGQGGNIQYF; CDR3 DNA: TGCAGTGCCTCTGGACAGGGCGGAAACATTCAGTACTTC
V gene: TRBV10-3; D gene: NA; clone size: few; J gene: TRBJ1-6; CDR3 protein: CATTHTGSGNINNSPLHF; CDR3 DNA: TGTGCCACAACTCATACAGGGTCAGGGAACATCAATAATTCACCCCTCCACTTT
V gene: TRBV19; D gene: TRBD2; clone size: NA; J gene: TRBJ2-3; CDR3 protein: CASSPWDYLTQYF; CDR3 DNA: TGTGCCAGTAGTCCATGGGACTATCTTACTCAGTATTTT
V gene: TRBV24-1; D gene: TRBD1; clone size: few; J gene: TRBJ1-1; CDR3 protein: CATSDSRGQGGTEAFF; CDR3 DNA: TGTGCCACCAGTGATTCGAGGGGACAGGGGGGCACTGAAGCTTTCTTT
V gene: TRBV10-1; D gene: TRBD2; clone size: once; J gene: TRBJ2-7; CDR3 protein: CASSEARWGGRDYEQYF; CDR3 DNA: TGCGCCAGCAGTGAGGCCCGTTGGGGGGGGAGGGACTACGAGCAGTACTTC
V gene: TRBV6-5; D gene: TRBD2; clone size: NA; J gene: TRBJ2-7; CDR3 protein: CASSYFSPSGAYEQYF; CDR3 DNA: TGTGCCAGCAGTTACTTCTCTCCTAGCGGGGCCTACGAGCAGTACTTC
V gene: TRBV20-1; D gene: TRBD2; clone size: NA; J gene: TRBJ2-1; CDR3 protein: CSASKVGLAGGYNEQFF; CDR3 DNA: TGCAGTGCCTCAAAGGTGGGACTAGCGGGGGGCTACAATGAGCAGTTCTTC
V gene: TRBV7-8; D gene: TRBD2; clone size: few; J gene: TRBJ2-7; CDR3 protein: CASSPMGTSGGGSLYF; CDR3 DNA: TGTGCCAGCAGCCCAATGGGGACTAGCGGGGGAGGCAGCCTGTACTTC